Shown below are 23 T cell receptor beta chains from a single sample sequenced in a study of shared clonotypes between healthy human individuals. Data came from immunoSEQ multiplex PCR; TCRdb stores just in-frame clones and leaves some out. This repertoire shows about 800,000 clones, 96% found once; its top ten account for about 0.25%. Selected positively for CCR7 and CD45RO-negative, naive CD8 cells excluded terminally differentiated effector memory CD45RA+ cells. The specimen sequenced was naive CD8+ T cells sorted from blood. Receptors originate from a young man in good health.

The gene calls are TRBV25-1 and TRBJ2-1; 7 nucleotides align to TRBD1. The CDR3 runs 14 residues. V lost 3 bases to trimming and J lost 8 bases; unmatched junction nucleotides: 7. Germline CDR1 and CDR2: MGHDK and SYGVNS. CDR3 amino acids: CASSDRDRDHEQFF. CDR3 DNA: TGTGCCAGCAGTGACCGAGACAGGGACCATGAGCAGTTCTTC. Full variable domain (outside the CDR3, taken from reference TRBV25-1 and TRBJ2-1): EADIYQTPRYLVIGTGKKITLECSQTMGHDKMYWYQQDPGMELHLIHYSYGVNSTEKGDLSSESTVSRIRTEHFPLTLESARPSHTSQYLCASSDRDRDHEQFFGPGTRLTVL.

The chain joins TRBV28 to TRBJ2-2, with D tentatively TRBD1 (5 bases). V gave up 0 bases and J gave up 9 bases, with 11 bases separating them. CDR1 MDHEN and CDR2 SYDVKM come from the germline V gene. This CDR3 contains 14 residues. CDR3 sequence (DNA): TGTGCCAGCAGTTTATGGTCGCAGGGCCGGGAGCTGTTTTTT. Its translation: CASSLWSQGRELFF.

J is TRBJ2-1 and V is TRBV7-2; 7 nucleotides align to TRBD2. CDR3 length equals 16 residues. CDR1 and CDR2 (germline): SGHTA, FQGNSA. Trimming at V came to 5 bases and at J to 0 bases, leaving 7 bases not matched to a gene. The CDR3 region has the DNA TGTGCCAGCAGCCAACCAGCGGGGCTCTCCTACAATGAGCAGTTCTTC. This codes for CASSQPAGLSYNEQFF. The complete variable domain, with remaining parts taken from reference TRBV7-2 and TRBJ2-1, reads GAGVSQSPSNKVTEKGKDVELRCDPISGHTALYWYRQSLGQGLEFLIYFQGNSAPDKSGLPSDRFSAERTGGSVSTLTIQRTQQEDSAVYLCASSQPAGLSYNEQFFGPGTRLTVL.

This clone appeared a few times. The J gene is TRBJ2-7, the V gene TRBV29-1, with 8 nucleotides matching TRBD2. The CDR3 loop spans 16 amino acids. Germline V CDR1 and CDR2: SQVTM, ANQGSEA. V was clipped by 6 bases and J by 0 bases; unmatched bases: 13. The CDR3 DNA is TGCAGCGTCTCATCCGGACTCGGGAGGGCCTCCTACGAGCAGTACTTC. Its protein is CSVSSGLGRASYEQYF.

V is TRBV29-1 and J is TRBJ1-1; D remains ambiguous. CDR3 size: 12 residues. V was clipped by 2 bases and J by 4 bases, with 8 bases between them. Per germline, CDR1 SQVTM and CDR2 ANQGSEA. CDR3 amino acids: CSVEPGSTEAFF. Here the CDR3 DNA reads TGCAGCGTTGAACCGGGATCCACTGAAGCTTTCTTT. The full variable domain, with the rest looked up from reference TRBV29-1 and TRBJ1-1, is SAVISQKPSRDICQRGTSLTIQCQVDSQVTMMFWYRQQPGQSLTLIATANQGSEATYESGFVIDKFPISRPNLTFSTLTVSNMSPEDSSIYLCSVEPGSTEAFFGQGTRLTVV.

The chain's CDR3 is CASSPIVGPTEAFF. The CDR3 DNA is TGTGCCAGCAGCCCCATCGTGGGGCCCACTGAAGCTTTCTTT. This chain connects TRBV6-5 to TRBJ1-1; weak D call: TRBD1 (5 bases). Between the trimmed V and J ends, which lost 6 bases and 4 bases, there was a span of 15 bases. The CDR3 extends over 14 amino acids. Germline lookup yields CDR1 MNHEY and CDR2 SVGAGI.

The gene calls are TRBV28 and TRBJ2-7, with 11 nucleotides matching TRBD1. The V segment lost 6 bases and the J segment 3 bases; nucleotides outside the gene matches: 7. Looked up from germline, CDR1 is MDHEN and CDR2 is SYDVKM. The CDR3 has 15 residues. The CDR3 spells CASSPGQGADYEQYF. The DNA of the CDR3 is TGTGCCAGCAGCCCTGGACAGGGGGCAGACTACGAGCAGTACTTC.

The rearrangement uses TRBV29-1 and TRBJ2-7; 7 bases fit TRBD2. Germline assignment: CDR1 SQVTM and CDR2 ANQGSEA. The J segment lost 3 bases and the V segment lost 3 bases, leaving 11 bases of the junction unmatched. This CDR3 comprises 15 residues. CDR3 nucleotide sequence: TGCAGCGTTGAGGTCTTAGGGCGGGAGATCTACGAGCAGTACTTC. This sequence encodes CSVEVLGREIYEQYF.

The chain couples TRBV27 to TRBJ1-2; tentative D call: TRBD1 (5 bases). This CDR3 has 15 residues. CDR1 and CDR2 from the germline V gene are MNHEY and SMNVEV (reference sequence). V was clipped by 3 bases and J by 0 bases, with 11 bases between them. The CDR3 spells CASSLGTGANYGYTF. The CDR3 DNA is TGTGCCAGCAGTTTGGGTACAGGAGCTAACTATGGCTACACCTTC.

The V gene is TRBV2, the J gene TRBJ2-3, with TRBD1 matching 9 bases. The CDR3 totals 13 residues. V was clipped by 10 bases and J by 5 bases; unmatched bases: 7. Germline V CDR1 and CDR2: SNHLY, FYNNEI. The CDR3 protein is CANRQGVGDTQYF. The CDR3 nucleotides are TGTGCCAACCGACAGGGGGTCGGAGATACGCAGTATTTT.

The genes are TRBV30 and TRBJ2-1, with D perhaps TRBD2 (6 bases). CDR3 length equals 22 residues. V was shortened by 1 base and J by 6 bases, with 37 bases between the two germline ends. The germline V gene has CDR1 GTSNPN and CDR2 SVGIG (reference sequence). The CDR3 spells CAWSGESIVVRREKFLGNEQFF. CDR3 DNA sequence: TGTGCCTGGAGTGGCGAAAGCATCGTTGTTCGGAGGGAGAAGTTTTTGGGCAATGAGCAGTTCTTC. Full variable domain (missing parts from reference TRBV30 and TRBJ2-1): SQTIHQWPATLVQPVGSPLSLECTVEGTSNPNLYWYRQAAGRGLQLLFYSVGIGQISSEVPQNLSASRPQDRQFILSSKKLLLSDSGFYLCAWSGESIVVRREKFLGNEQFFGPGTRLTVL.

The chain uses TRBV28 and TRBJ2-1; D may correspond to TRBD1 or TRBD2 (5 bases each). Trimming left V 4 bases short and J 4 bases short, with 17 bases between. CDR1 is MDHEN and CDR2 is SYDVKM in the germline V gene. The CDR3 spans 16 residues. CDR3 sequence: CASSYRRDLHYNEQFF. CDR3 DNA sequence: TGTGCCAGCAGTTATCGCCGGGACCTTCATTACAATGAGCAGTTCTTC. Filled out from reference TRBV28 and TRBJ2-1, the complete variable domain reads DVKVTQSSRYLVKRTGEKVFLECVQDMDHENMFWYRQDPGLGLRLIYFSYDVKMKEKGDIPEGYSVSREKKERFSLILESASTNQTSMYLCASSYRRDLHYNEQFFGPGTRLTVL.

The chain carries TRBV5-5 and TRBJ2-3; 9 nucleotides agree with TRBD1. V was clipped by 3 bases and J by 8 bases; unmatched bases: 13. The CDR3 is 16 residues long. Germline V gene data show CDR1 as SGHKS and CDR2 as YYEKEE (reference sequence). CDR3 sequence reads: CASSSMDRGLMSTQYF. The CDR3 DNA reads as TGTGCCAGCAGCTCTATGGACAGGGGCCTCATGAGTACGCAGTATTTT. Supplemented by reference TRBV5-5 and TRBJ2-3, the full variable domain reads DAGVTQSPTHLIKTRGQQVTLRCSPISGHKSVSWYQQVLGQGPQFIFQYYEKEERGRGNFPDRFSARQFPNYSSELNVNALLLGDSALYLCASSSMDRGLMSTQYFGPGTRLTVL.

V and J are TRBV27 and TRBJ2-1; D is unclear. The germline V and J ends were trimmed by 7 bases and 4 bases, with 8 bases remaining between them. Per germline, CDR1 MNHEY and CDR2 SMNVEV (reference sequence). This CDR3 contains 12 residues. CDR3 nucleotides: TGTGCCAGCAAACGTGGTTACAATGAGCAGTTCTTC. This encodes CASKRGYNEQFF.

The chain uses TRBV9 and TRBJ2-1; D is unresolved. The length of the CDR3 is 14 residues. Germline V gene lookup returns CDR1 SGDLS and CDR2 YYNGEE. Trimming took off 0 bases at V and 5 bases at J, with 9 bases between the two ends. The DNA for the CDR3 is TGTGCCAGCAGCGTAGATGCCAGTAACAATGAGCAGTTCTTC. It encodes CASSVDASNNEQFF. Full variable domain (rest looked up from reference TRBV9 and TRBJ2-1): DSGVTQTPKHLITATGQRVTLRCSPRSGDLSVYWYQQSLDQGLQFLIQYYNGEERAKGNILERFSAQQFPDLHSELNLSSLELGDSALYFCASSVDASNNEQFFGPGTRLTVL.

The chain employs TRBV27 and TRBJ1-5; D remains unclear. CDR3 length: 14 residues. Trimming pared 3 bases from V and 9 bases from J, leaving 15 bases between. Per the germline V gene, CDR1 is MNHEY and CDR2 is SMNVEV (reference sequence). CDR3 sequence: CASSFIPRKGPQHF. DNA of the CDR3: TGTGCCAGCAGTTTTATTCCCCGTAAGGGGCCCCAGCATTTT.

In nucleotides, the CDR3 is TGTGCCAGCAGCTTAGTAGGGCGTTCCTACGAGCAGTACTTC. The encoded protein is CASSLVGRSYEQYF. The chain employs TRBV13 and TRBJ2-7, with no clear D. The germline V gene has CDR1 PRHDT and CDR2 FYEKMQ (reference sequence). V was cut by 1 base and J by 1 base, with 8 bases left in between. CDR3 length: 14 residues.

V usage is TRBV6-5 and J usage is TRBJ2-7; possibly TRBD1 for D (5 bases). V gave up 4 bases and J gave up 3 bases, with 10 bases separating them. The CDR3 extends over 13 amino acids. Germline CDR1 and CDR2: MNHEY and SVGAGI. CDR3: CASSFVQGYEQYF. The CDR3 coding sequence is TGTGCCAGCAGTTTCGTTCAGGGCTACGAGCAGTACTTC.

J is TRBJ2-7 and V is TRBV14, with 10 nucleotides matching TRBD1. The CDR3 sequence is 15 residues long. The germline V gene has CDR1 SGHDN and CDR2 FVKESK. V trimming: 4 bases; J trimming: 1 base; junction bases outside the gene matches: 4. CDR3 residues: CASSPRDRGSYEQYF. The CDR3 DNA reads TGTGCCAGCAGCCCCCGGGACAGGGGATCCTACGAGCAGTACTTC.

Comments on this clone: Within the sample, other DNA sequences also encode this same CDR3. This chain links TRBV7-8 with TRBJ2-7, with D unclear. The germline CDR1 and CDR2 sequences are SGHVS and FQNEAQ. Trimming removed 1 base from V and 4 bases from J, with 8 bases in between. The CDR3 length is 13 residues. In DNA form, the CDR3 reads TGTGCCAGCAGCTTAGAGGCTCCTTACGAGCAGTACTTC. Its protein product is CASSLEAPYEQYF.

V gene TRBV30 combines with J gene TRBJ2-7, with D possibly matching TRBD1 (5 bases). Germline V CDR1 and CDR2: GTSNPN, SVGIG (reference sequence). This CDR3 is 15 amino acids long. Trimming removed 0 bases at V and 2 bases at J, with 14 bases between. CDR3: CAWSVFYRTTYEQYF. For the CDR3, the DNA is TGTGCCTGGAGTGTATTCTACAGGACAACCTACGAGCAGTACTTC.

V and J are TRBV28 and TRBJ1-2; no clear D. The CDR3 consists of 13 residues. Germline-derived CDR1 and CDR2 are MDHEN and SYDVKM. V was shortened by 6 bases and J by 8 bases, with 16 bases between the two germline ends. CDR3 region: CASRAPISWGYTF. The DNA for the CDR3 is TGTGCCAGCAGGGCGCCTATCTCATGGGGCTACACCTTC.

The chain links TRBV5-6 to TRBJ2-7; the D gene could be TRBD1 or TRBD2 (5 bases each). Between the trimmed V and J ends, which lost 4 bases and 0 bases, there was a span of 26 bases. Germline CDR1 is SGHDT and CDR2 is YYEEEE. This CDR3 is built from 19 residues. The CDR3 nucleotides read TGTGCCAGCAGCACCGAGAGTTTTTCCCGGGACGTCTTCTCCTACGAGCAGTACTTC. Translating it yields CASSTESFSRDVFSYEQYF.